This is a list of T cell receptor beta chains from one sample in a study of CD8+CD57+ T cells in acquired aplastic anemia. MiXCR was run by TCRdb on the reads, yielding one entry per CDR3 protein. The profile shows around 150,000 distinct CDR3 sequences, approximately 41% of them singletons. Sequenced sample: sorted CD4+, CD8+, or CD8+CD57+ T cells (not recorded which) from PBMCs. The source of these receptors is a human donor in good health, serving as a control. The CDR3 runs from the conserved cysteine through the conserved F or W. A D gene is named only where the DNA matches it firmly. The size of a clone is reported for some rows only, either as once, few or many, or as a class for expanded clones.

d_call: NA; j_call: TRBJ1-6; clone_size: many; v_call: TRBV6-1; cdr3_aa: CASRAEGAHSPLHF; cdr3_nt: TGTGCCAGCAGGGCTGAAGGGGCTCATTCACCCCTCCACTTT
d_call: TRBD2; j_call: TRBJ2-2; clone_size: few; v_call: TRBV24-1; cdr3_aa: CATSSLAGTNTGELFF; cdr3_nt: TGTGCCACCAGTAGTCTAGCGGGTACGAACACCGGGGAGCTGTTTTTT
d_call: TRBD1; j_call: TRBJ1-4; clone_size: NA; v_call: TRBV25-1; cdr3_aa: CASSEWDRDEKLFF; cdr3_nt: TGTGCCAGCAGTGAATGGGACAGGGATGAAAAACTGTTTTTT
d_call: NA; j_call: TRBJ2-7; clone_size: few; v_call: TRBV30; cdr3_aa: CAWSVALGAYEQYF; cdr3_nt: TGTGCCTGGAGTGTGGCACTGGGGGCCTACGAGCAGTACTTC
d_call: NA; j_call: TRBJ1-5; clone_size: many; v_call: TRBV24-1; cdr3_aa: CATSEGSHQPQHF; cdr3_nt: TGTGCCACCAGTGAAGGGTCCCATCAGCCCCAGCATTTT
d_call: TRBD1; j_call: TRBJ1-5; clone_size: NA; v_call: TRBV10-3; cdr3_aa: CAIAQGANQPQHF; cdr3_nt: TGTGCCATCGCACAGGGGGCGAATCAGCCCCAGCATTTT
d_call: NA; j_call: TRBJ1-5; clone_size: few; v_call: TRBV6-1; cdr3_aa: CASSPMTGFGWGQPQHF; cdr3_nt: TGTGCCAGCAGTCCCATGACAGGTTTTGGTTGGGGTCAGCCCCAGCATTTT
d_call: TRBD2; j_call: TRBJ2-3; clone_size: many; v_call: TRBV6-1; cdr3_aa: CASRTLAGAASTDTQYF; cdr3_nt: TGTGCCAGCCGTACCTTAGCGGGGGCCGCTAGCACAGATACGCAGTATTTT
d_call: TRBD1; j_call: TRBJ1-6; clone_size: many; v_call: TRBV18; cdr3_aa: CASSPGGQDSPLHF; cdr3_nt: TGTGCCAGCTCACCAGGGGGACAGGATTCACCCCTCCACTTT
d_call: TRBD2; j_call: TRBJ2-5; clone_size: NA; v_call: TRBV20-1; cdr3_aa: CGARDWGLAGGQETQYF; cdr3_nt: TGCGGTGCTAGAGATTGGGGACTAGCGGGGGGACAAGAGACCCAGTACTTC
d_call: NA; j_call: TRBJ2-1; clone_size: many; v_call: TRBV29-1; cdr3_aa: CSVDAVYNEQFF; cdr3_nt: TGCAGCGTTGATGCCGTCTACAATGAGCAGTTCTTC
d_call: TRBD1; j_call: TRBJ2-5; clone_size: NA; v_call: TRBV7-6; cdr3_aa: CASSLGRQGEETQYF; cdr3_nt: TGTGCCAGCAGCTTGGGGCGACAGGGCGAGGAGACCCAGTACTTC
d_call: TRBD1; j_call: TRBJ1-4; clone_size: NA; v_call: TRBV24-1; cdr3_aa: CAPSDPGQGNEKLLF; cdr3_nt: TGTGCCCCCAGTGACCCGGGACAGGGAAATGAAAAACTGCTTTTT
d_call: TRBD1; j_call: TRBJ1-2; clone_size: many; v_call: TRBV28; cdr3_aa: CASRKGAANYGYTF; cdr3_nt: TGTGCCAGCAGGAAGGGGGCGGCTAACTATGGCTACACCTTC
d_call: TRBD2; j_call: TRBJ2-3; clone_size: many; v_call: TRBV20-1; cdr3_aa: CSATRASGSTDTQYF; cdr3_nt: TGCAGTGCAACCAGGGCTAGCGGAAGCACAGATACGCAGTATTTT
d_call: NA; j_call: TRBJ2-2; clone_size: NA; v_call: TRBV2; cdr3_aa: CASSQTVFTGELFF; cdr3_nt: TGTGCCAGCAGCCAAACAGTTTTCACCGGGGAGCTGTTTTTT
d_call: NA; j_call: TRBJ1-2; clone_size: NA; v_call: TRBV7-9; cdr3_aa: CATRRGEDGYTF; cdr3_nt: TGTGCCACCCGCCGGGGAGAAGATGGCTACACCTTC
d_call: NA; j_call: TRBJ2-1; clone_size: once; v_call: TRBV7-9; cdr3_aa: CASSQTGYEQFF; cdr3_nt: TGTGCCAGCAGCCAAACGGGATATGAGCAGTTCTTC
d_call: NA; j_call: TRBJ1-2; clone_size: NA; v_call: TRBV10-1; cdr3_aa: CASSEGTEYGYTF; cdr3_nt: TGCGCCAGCAGTGAAGGGACGGAGTATGGCTACACCTTC
d_call: NA; j_call: TRBJ2-3; clone_size: many; v_call: TRBV24-1; cdr3_aa: CATSPPLSTDTQYF; cdr3_nt: TGTGCCACCAGTCCCCCCCTTAGCACAGATACGCAGTATTTT
d_call: NA; j_call: TRBJ1-4; clone_size: many; v_call: TRBV12-3/TRBV12-4; cdr3_aa: CASSPTRGEGEKLFF; cdr3_nt: TGTGCCAGCAGCCCCACGAGAGGCGAGGGTGAAAAACTGTTTTTT
d_call: NA; j_call: TRBJ2-3; clone_size: NA; v_call: TRBV27; cdr3_aa: CASAPLEGTDTQYF; cdr3_nt: TGTGCCAGCGCCCCTTTAGAGGGTACAGATACGCAGTATTTT
d_call: TRBD1; j_call: TRBJ1-2; clone_size: NA; v_call: TRBV24-1; cdr3_aa: CATSEMDRFYTF; cdr3_nt: TGTGCCACCAGTGAAATGGACAGGTTTTACACCTTC
d_call: TRBD1; j_call: TRBJ1-1; clone_size: many; v_call: TRBV5-1; cdr3_aa: CASREGAMNTEAFF; cdr3_nt: TGCGCCAGCAGGGAGGGGGCGATGAACACTGAAGCTTTCTTT
d_call: NA; j_call: TRBJ2-7; clone_size: NA; v_call: TRBV7-2; cdr3_aa: CASSLETVVRYF; cdr3_nt: TGTGCCAGCAGCTTAGAAACGGTAGTCCGGTACTTC
d_call: NA; j_call: TRBJ1-2; clone_size: few; v_call: TRBV5-6; cdr3_aa: CASSHDWGGNSYTF; cdr3_nt: TGTGCCAGCAGCCATGACTGGGGCGGTAATAGCTACACCTTC
d_call: NA; j_call: TRBJ1-3; clone_size: NA; v_call: TRBV19; cdr3_aa: CASSIIGVGNTIYF; cdr3_nt: TGTGCCAGTAGTATCATAGGGGTCGGAAACACCATATATTTT
d_call: NA; j_call: TRBJ1-2; clone_size: NA; v_call: TRBV5-5; cdr3_aa: CAGSQGTYGGYTF; cdr3_nt: TGTGCCGGCAGCCAAGGAACATACGGTGGCTACACCTTC
d_call: TRBD1; j_call: TRBJ1-3; clone_size: few; v_call: TRBV18; cdr3_aa: CASSPTGVGSGNTIYF; cdr3_nt: TGTGCCAGCTCACCCACAGGGGTTGGTTCTGGAAACACCATATATTTT
d_call: TRBD1; j_call: TRBJ1-2; clone_size: NA; v_call: TRBV10-3; cdr3_aa: CAISESGQGAFPF; cdr3_nt: TGTGCCATCAGTGAGTCGGGGCAGGGGGCTTTCCCCTTC
d_call: NA; j_call: TRBJ1-2; clone_size: many; v_call: TRBV4-1; cdr3_aa: CASSQDTSGYGYTF; cdr3_nt: TGCGCCAGCAGCCAAGATACATCTGGCTATGGCTACACCTTC
d_call: NA; j_call: TRBJ1-1; clone_size: few; v_call: TRBV2; cdr3_aa: CASTLRRMNTEAFF; cdr3_nt: TGTGCCAGCACCTTACGCCGGATGAACACTGAAGCTTTCTTT
d_call: NA; j_call: TRBJ1-4; clone_size: NA; v_call: TRBV5-1; cdr3_aa: CASSQGKTNEKLFF; cdr3_nt: TGCGCCAGCAGCCAGGGGAAAACTAATGAAAAACTGTTTTTT
d_call: NA; j_call: TRBJ1-5; clone_size: NA; v_call: TRBV2; cdr3_aa: CASSGTLSNQPQHF; cdr3_nt: TGTGCCAGCAGCGGGACCCTAAGCAATCAGCCCCAGCATTTT
d_call: NA; j_call: TRBJ2-7; clone_size: NA; v_call: TRBV2; cdr3_aa: CASRGLVTVYEQYF; cdr3_nt: TGTGCCAGCAGGGGACTGGTGACGGTGTACGAGCAGTACTTC
d_call: TRBD1; j_call: TRBJ1-3; clone_size: NA; v_call: TRBV18; cdr3_aa: CASSPGTGVVGNTIYF; cdr3_nt: TGTGCCAGCTCGCCCGGGACAGGGGTAGTTGGAAACACCATATATTTT
d_call: NA; j_call: TRBJ2-5; clone_size: NA; v_call: TRBV10-2; cdr3_aa: CASSENTGETQYF; cdr3_nt: TGCGCCAGCAGTGAAAATACAGGAGAGACCCAGTACTTC
d_call: NA; j_call: TRBJ1-2; clone_size: few; v_call: TRBV30; cdr3_aa: CAWSLQGSGYTF; cdr3_nt: TGTGCCTGGAGTCTACAGGGATCCGGCTACACCTTC
d_call: NA; j_call: TRBJ2-7; clone_size: NA; v_call: TRBV2; cdr3_aa: CASAWDSYEQYF; cdr3_nt: TGTGCCAGCGCGTGGGACTCCTACGAGCAGTACTTC
d_call: TRBD2; j_call: TRBJ2-3; clone_size: many; v_call: TRBV7-9; cdr3_aa: CASSLARGRNTQYF; cdr3_nt: TGTGCCAGCAGCTTAGCCCGCGGGAGGAATACGCAGTATTTT
d_call: NA; j_call: TRBJ1-1; clone_size: many; v_call: TRBV12-3/TRBV12-4; cdr3_aa: CASSSWGVNTEAFF; cdr3_nt: TGTGCCAGCAGTTCCTGGGGGGTGAACACTGAAGCTTTCTTT
d_call: NA; j_call: TRBJ1-1; clone_size: many; v_call: TRBV6-5; cdr3_aa: CASSYSGMTQAFF; cdr3_nt: TGTGCCAGCAGTTACTCGGGTATGACGCAAGCTTTCTTT
d_call: NA; j_call: TRBJ2-1; clone_size: many; v_call: TRBV20-1; cdr3_aa: CSARDITDRVSYNEQFF; cdr3_nt: TGCAGTGCTAGAGATATAACGGACCGGGTCTCCTACAATGAGCAGTTCTTC
d_call: TRBD1; j_call: TRBJ1-4; clone_size: NA; v_call: TRBV10-2; cdr3_aa: CASSESGQSEKLFF; cdr3_nt: TGCGCCAGCAGTGAGTCGGGACAGAGTGAAAAACTGTTTTTT
d_call: NA; j_call: TRBJ1-3; clone_size: few; v_call: TRBV6-2/TRBV6-3; cdr3_aa: CASSYSRGRGTGNTIYF; cdr3_nt: TGTGCCAGCAGTTACTCGAGGGGCCGTGGCACTGGAAACACCATATATTTT
d_call: TRBD2; j_call: TRBJ2-7; clone_size: many; v_call: TRBV5-1; cdr3_aa: CASSAGAHLSSYEQYF; cdr3_nt: TGCGCCAGCTCGGCGGGAGCCCATCTAAGCTCCTACGAGCAGTACTTC
d_call: NA; j_call: TRBJ2-5; clone_size: many; v_call: TRBV7-8; cdr3_aa: CASSLGGGRTGETQYF; cdr3_nt: TGTGCCAGCAGCTTAGGAGGGGGACGTACGGGAGAGACCCAGTACTTC
d_call: TRBD1; j_call: TRBJ1-1; clone_size: NA; v_call: TRBV20-1; cdr3_aa: CSASRQGAEAFF; cdr3_nt: TGCAGTGCTAGTAGACAGGGGGCTGAAGCTTTCTTT
d_call: NA; j_call: TRBJ2-7; clone_size: many; v_call: TRBV6-5; cdr3_aa: CASRTTGTGGYEQYF; cdr3_nt: TGTGCCAGCAGAACCACAGGGACGGGCGGCTACGAGCAGTACTTC